This T cell receptor beta chain was found in a study of cytomegalovirus exposure and HLA in healthy donors. Clones were read by immunoSEQ multiplex PCR, and TCRdb kept only the in-frame ones, dropping some. The sample holds fewer than 200,000 clones, roughly 96% seen once. The J segment lost 6 bases and the V segment lost 2 bases, leaving 2 bases of the junction unmatched. Germline CDR1 is MNHNS and CDR2 is SASEGT. The CDR3 runs to 14 residues. The receptor comes from a woman aged 18-29 years in good health and CMV-seronegative. The rearrangement joins TRBV6-1 to TRBJ2-2, with 8 bases fitting TRBD1. Sequences were obtained from PBMCs. The CDR3 is CASSERTGSGELFF. Here the CDR3 DNA reads TGTGCCAGCAGTGAAAGGACAGGGTCCGGGGAGCTGTTTTTT.